The rows below give T cell receptor beta chains drawn from one sample of a study of Ad26.COV2.S vaccination and SARS-CoV-2 variants. The repertoire was sequenced with immunoSEQ multiplex PCR; TCRdb's copy has only in-frame clones and lacks some. The sample carries about 180,000 clones, roughly nine tenths recorded once. The material was peripheral blood, obtained after recovery from COVID-19. The receptors derive from a human donor who had recovered from COVID-19. The CDR3 runs from the conserved cysteine through the conserved F or W. Each record gives: D gene, J gene, V gene, clone size, CDR3 DNA, CDR3 protein. A D gene is named only where the DNA matches it firmly. Clone sizes are given selectively: once, few, many, or a class where the clone is expanded.

-,TRBJ2-1,TRBV30,many,TGTGCCTGGAGTTCAGGGCGGGATGAGCAGTTCTTC,CAWSSGRDEQFF
-,TRBJ2-2,TRBV9,-,TGTGCCAGCAGCGTAAGGTCCGCGAACACCGGGGAGCTGTTTTTT,CASSVRSANTGELFF
-,TRBJ2-1,TRBV6-5,once,TGTGCCAGCAGTTACTCGAGGGGCAGCTCCTACAATGAGCAGTTCTTC,CASSYSRGSSYNEQFF
-,TRBJ2-5,TRBV2,-,TGTGCCAGCAGTGAAGGGGGCTTGGAGACCCAGTACTTC,CASSEGGLETQYF
-,TRBJ1-4,TRBV5-1,-,TGCGCCAGCTCCGAGGGACATTTAGGGGAAAAACTGTTTTTT,CASSEGHLGEKLFF
-,TRBJ1-5,TRBV2,-,TGTGCCAGCAGCTTAGGACTCTTAGCTTATCAGCCCCAGCATTTT,CASSLGLLAYQPQHF
-,TRBJ2-7,TRBV5-5,-,TGTGCCAGCAGCTCCCCCGAGGACGCAGGGACCTTCACCTACGAGCAGTACTTC,CASSSPEDAGTFTYEQYF
-,TRBJ1-1,TRBV5-1,-,TGCGCCAGCAGCTTGGTACAGGGCGCTGAAGCTTTCTTT,CASSLVQGAEAFF
-,TRBJ1-4,TRBV19,-,TGTGCCAGTAGTATAAGTGCAACTAATGAAAAACTGTTTTTT,CASSISATNEKLFF
-,TRBJ2-7,TRBV28,-,TGTGCCAGCAGTACCTCCGCCGGGGCCCTCCGGCAGTACTTC,CASSTSAGALRQYF
-,TRBJ1-1,TRBV30,-,TGTGCCTGGAGTTCCGGACAAGAGGTGGACACTGAAGCTTTCTTT,CAWSSGQEVDTEAFF
-,TRBJ1-1,TRBV5-1,few,TGCGCCAGCAGGGGGGACACTGAAGCTTTCTTT,CASRGDTEAFF
TRBD1,TRBJ1-1,TRBV5-6,-,TGTGCCAGCAGCTCACAGGGGAGGGGGCAGGACACTGAAGCTTTCTTT,CASSSQGRGQDTEAFF
TRBD2,TRBJ2-7,TRBV11-1,-,TGTGCCAGCAGCTTCTTTAGCGGGAGCCCTGGGGAGCAGTACTTC,CASSFFSGSPGEQYF
TRBD1,TRBJ2-7,TRBV13,-,TGTGCCAGCAGCTTAGGACAGGGGTTCTACGAGCAGTACTTC,CASSLGQGFYEQYF
-,TRBJ2-7,TRBV7-9,few,TGTGCCAGCAGCCCACCCGGAACTGGCCTAGCGGGGACAGGCGAGCAGTACTTC,CASSPPGTGLAGTGEQYF
-,TRBJ2-1,TRBV4-1,-,TGCGCCAGCAGCCTCATGGGGGCCGGGGGCAATGAGCAGTTCTTC,CASSLMGAGGNEQFF
TRBD1,TRBJ2-1,TRBV11-1,-,TGTGCCAGCAGCTCAGAGTGGGACAGGGGCTACAATGAGCAGTTCTTC,CASSSEWDRGYNEQFF
-,TRBJ1-2,TRBV6-5,-,TGTGCCAGCAGCCGGACGGCCTATGGCTACACCTTC,CASSRTAYGYTF
-,TRBJ1-3,TRBV5-5,once,TGTGCCAGCAGCCCGGACGGAGGGACTGGAAACACCATATATTTT,CASSPDGGTGNTIYF